These 16 T cell receptor beta chains originate from one sample sequenced in a study of cytomegalovirus exposure and HLA in healthy donors. Amplification used 60 Vbeta primers and 13 Jbeta primers. The table came from immunoSEQ multiplex PCR; TCRdb's copy has only in-frame clones and leaves some out. The sample lists around 150,000 clones, approximately 78% occurring once. Sequencing was performed on PBMCs. The receptors shown here come from a male donor in good health and CMV-seronegative.

The rearrangement uses TRBV6-6 and TRBJ2-4; 9 bases align to TRBD1. CDR3 size: 15 residues. The trim removed 5 bases at V and 7 bases at J, leaving 9 bases unmatched. The germline gives CDR1 MNHNY, CDR2 SVGAGI (reference sequence). Here the CDR3 DNA reads TGTGCCAGCAGTACCCGGGACAGGGTACAGAACATTCAGTACTTC. This translates into CASSTRDRVQNIQYF.

The V call is TRBV4-2, the J call TRBJ2-2; TRBD1 might be the D (5 bases). The CDR3 consists of 16 residues. V lost 0 bases and J lost 1, with 9 bases in between. Germline CDR1 and CDR2: LGHNA and YNFKEQ. The DNA for the CDR3 is TGTGCCAGCAGCCAAGAAGGGGTACTGAACACCGGGGAGCTGTTTTTT. Protein product: CASSQEGVLNTGELFF.

The chain employs TRBV5-5 and TRBJ2-1; 14 bases fit TRBD2. V shed 4 bases and J 6 bases; nucleotides not matched to a gene: 0. This CDR3 contains 14 residues. In germline, CDR1 is SGHKS, CDR2 YYEKEE (reference sequence). CDR3 sequence reads: CASSGTSGSNEQFF. The CDR3 DNA sequence: TGTGCCAGCAGCGGGACTAGCGGGAGCAATGAGCAGTTCTTC.

CDR3 DNA: TGTGCCAGCTCACCCCTAGGACAGGGGGCGTCGAACGAGCAGTACTTC. It specifies CASSPLGQGASNEQYF. The chain is built from TRBV18 and TRBJ2-7; 11 positions agree with TRBD1. Germline V CDR1 and CDR2: KGHSH, LQKENI. CDR3 length equals 16 residues. J lost 5 bases, V lost 3 bases, and 9 bases had no gene match.

V gene TRBV4-1 combines with J gene TRBJ1-1; a weak D match, TRBD1 (5 bases). The CDR3 has 13 amino acids. Deletions cut 3 bases from V and 10 bases from J, with 15 bases between. CDR1 and CDR2 from the germline V gene are MGHRA and YSYEKL. CDR3 residues: CASSQGGIRIAFF. In DNA, the CDR3 is TGCGCCAGCAGCCAGGGGGGTATACGGATAGCTTTCTTT.

The genes are TRBV25-1 and TRBJ1-2; D is ambiguous. Trimming took 5 bases from V and 5 from J, leaving 12 bases between them. Germline values: CDR1 MGHDK, CDR2 SYGVNS. CDR3 length: 13 residues. Written as DNA, the CDR3 is TGTGCCAGCAGTCTAGATCTGTTTTATGGCTACACCTTC. Translated, it gives CASSLDLFYGYTF.

The rearrangement uses TRBV18 and TRBJ2-1; 9 bases agree with TRBD2. Trimming at V came to 2 bases and at J to 0 bases, leaving 5 bases not matched to a gene. There are 17 residues in the CDR3. Germline V gene lookup returns CDR1 KGHSH and CDR2 LQKENI. The CDR3 DNA sequence: TGTGCCAGCTCACCAGTTGTAGCGGGGGCCTCCTACAATGAGCAGTTCTTC. This sequence encodes CASSPVVAGASYNEQFF.

The chain has TRBV5-1 and TRBJ2-1, with 13 bases fitting TRBD2. Germline V gene data show CDR1 as SGHRS and CDR2 as YFSETQ. The CDR3 spans 16 residues. Germline trimming cut 5 bases from V and 1 base from J; bases unmatched to any gene: 3. The CDR3 here is CASRTSGGSSYNEQFF. CDR3 in DNA: TGCGCCAGCAGGACTAGCGGGGGGTCTTCCTACAATGAGCAGTTCTTC.

Comments on this clone: Additional DNA sequences in this sample encode the identical CDR3. The V gene is TRBV5-1, the J gene TRBJ1-2; perhaps TRBD1 as D (5 bases). Germline V gene lookup returns CDR1 SGHRS and CDR2 YFSETQ. Trimming stripped 2 bases from V and 4 bases from J, with 18 bases between. This CDR3 spans 16 amino acids. CDR3: CASSLEGLTRGYGYTF. In nucleotides, the CDR3 is TGCGCCAGCAGCTTAGAGGGACTCACCCGGGGCTATGGCTACACCTTC.

Regarding this clone: Other nucleotide sequences from this sample produce the same CDR3. V usage is TRBV4-3 and J usage is TRBJ2-6; D perhaps matches TRBD1 (6 bases). CDR1 is LGHNA and CDR2 is YSLEER in the germline V gene. Trimming stripped 2 bases from V and 2 bases from J, with 10 bases between. The CDR3 covers 16 residues. This chain's CDR3 is CASSQPTGPGANVLTF. The DNA of the CDR3 is TGCGCCAGCAGCCAACCTACAGGGCCTGGGGCCAACGTCCTGACTTTC.

The chain recombines TRBV11-3 with TRBJ2-1; 11 bases match TRBD2. CDR3 size: 19 residues. With 4 bases clipped from V and 7 bases from J, the junction kept 18 bases outside the gene matches. Germline assignment: CDR1 SGHNT and CDR2 YENEEA. The CDR3 region is CASSSFRLAGGNRVNEQFF. The CDR3 DNA follows: TGTGCCAGCAGCTCCTTCCGGCTAGCGGGAGGCAATAGAGTAAATGAGCAGTTCTTC. The variable domain in full, completed from reference TRBV11-3 and TRBJ2-1, reads EAGVVQSPRYKIIEKKQPVAFWCNPISGHNTLYWYLQNLGQGPELLIRYENEEAVDDSQLPKDRFSAERLKGVDSTLKIQPAELGDSAVYLCASSSFRLAGGNRVNEQFFGPGTRLTVL.

This clone was counted once. V is TRBV14 and J is TRBJ1-2; the D is unclear. Germline CDR1 is SGHDN and CDR2 is FVKESK. V was clipped by 3 bases and J by 7 bases, with 12 bases between them. The CDR3 covers 13 residues. The CDR3 sequence: CASSHDTQAGYTF. The CDR3 coding sequence is TGTGCCAGCAGCCATGACACCCAAGCTGGCTACACCTTC.

The chain carries TRBV5-1 and TRBJ2-3; D unclear. V lost 5 bases to trimming and J lost 4 bases, with 17 bases between them. CDR3 length: 15 amino acids. Looked up from germline, CDR1 is SGHRS and CDR2 is YFSETQ. CDR3 DNA: TGCGCCAGCAGAAGCCGGGTCGGCGGTTCAGATACGCAGTATTTT. Its protein is CASRSRVGGSDTQYF. Combining the CDR3 with reference TRBV5-1 and TRBJ2-3 gives the whole variable domain KAGVTQTPRYLIKTRGQQVTLSCSPISGHRSVSWYQQTPGQGLQFLFEYFSETQRNKGNFPGRFSGRQFSNSRSEMNVSTLELGDSALYLCASRSRVGGSDTQYFGPGTRLTVL.

The rearrangement links TRBV5-1 to TRBJ2-3; D is uncertain. The CDR3 loop spans 14 amino acids. Trimming removed 4 bases at V and 1 base at J, with 10 bases between. Germline V lookup: CDR1 SGHRS, CDR2 YFSETQ. CDR3 loop: CASSHGYGTDTQYF. The DNA of the CDR3 is TGCGCCAGCAGCCACGGGTACGGCACAGATACGCAGTATTTT. Complete variable domain (other parts from reference TRBV5-1 and TRBJ2-3): KAGVTQTPRYLIKTRGQQVTLSCSPISGHRSVSWYQQTPGQGLQFLFEYFSETQRNKGNFPGRFSGRQFSNSRSEMNVSTLELGDSALYLCASSHGYGTDTQYFGPGTRLTVL.

This clone was seen only a few times. The chain recombines TRBV6-4 with TRBJ2-3; 14 nucleotides agree with TRBD2. Germline V gene sequence: CDR1 MRHNA, CDR2 SNTAGT. The length of the CDR3 is 15 residues. With V trimmed by 0 bases and J by 8 bases, 1 base remained unmatched. The DNA of the CDR3 is TGTGCCAGCAGTGACTCGACTAGCGGGGGGGCTACGCAGTATTTT. This sequence encodes CASSDSTSGGATQYF.

The chain combines TRBV29-1 with TRBJ2-2, with 13 bases aligning to TRBD2. The CDR3 is 15 amino acids. Germline CDR1 and CDR2: SQVTM and ANQGSEA. V trimming: 6 bases; J trimming: 3 bases; junction bases outside the gene matches: 4. DNA of the CDR3: TGCAGCGTCGCGGGACTAGCGGGATACACCGGGGAGCTGTTTTTT. Protein sequence: CSVAGLAGYTGELFF.